This T cell receptor beta chain emerged from a study of T cell changes during pregnancy in multiple sclerosis. Data came from immunoSEQ multiplex PCR; TCRdb stores just in-frame clones and leaves some out. The data contain about 19,000 clones, approximately 89% of them singletons. V lost 2 bases and J 9 bases, leaving 14 bases between the germline ends. CDR3 length: 14 residues. Germline V gives CDR1 SGHDN, CDR2 FVKESK. V is TRBV14 and J is TRBJ2-1, with D tentatively TRBD1 (5 bases). The receptor's source is a female donor in good health, enrolled as a control in a pregnancy study. The starting material was CD8+ T cells from peripheral blood mononuclear cells, obtained after pregnancy. The CDR3 coding sequence is TGTGCCAGCAGCCAATTCGCAGGGCAAGGTGAGCAGTTCTTC. Translating it yields CASSQFAGQGEQFF.